The sequence of this TCR beta chain was determined in a study of T cell responses to AZD1222 COVID-19 vaccine. Comment on this clone: Its antigen is unidentified.

The trim removed 10 bases at V and 2 bases at J, leaving 4 bases unmatched. From germline, CDR1 is SNHLY and CDR2 FYNNEI. The CDR3 has 14 amino acids. Produced via immunoSEQ multiplex PCR; TCRdb's table is partial and in-frame only. The sample shows 83,000 or so clones, around 88% of them seen only once. Findings and limits, study-wide: Mostly white British, mostly female donors; authors suggested clonal diversity may be underestimated. Nearly half of the spike-specific TCRs reportedly recognize variant regions that carry no mutations. Only after the peak T cell response were repertoires sampled.

V gene TRBV2 combines with J gene TRBJ2-3; 12 bases are shared with TRBD2. The sequenced sample was peripheral blood, obtained on day 0 of AZD1222 vaccination. The sequence was obtained from an adult in good health. The CDR3, as DNA: TGTGCCACGCTAGCGGGGGGGCCCACAGATACGCAGTATTTT. Residues: CATLAGGPTDTQYF.